One and the same sample provided the 29 T cell receptor beta chains below, sequenced in a study of T cells in Graves' hyperthyroidism and ophthalmopathy. What was amplified from RNA transcripts were TCR beta CDR3 regions. A first-round RT-PCR of the TCR CDR3 used the HTBI primer set. TCRdb called the multiplex PCR reads again in MiXCR, with one record for every CDR3 protein. The table records hundreds of thousands of distinct CDR3 sequences, 45% of them present only once. The sequencing sample was made of peripheral blood or thyroid tissue (not recorded which). These receptors came from an adult man with Graves' disease, either hyperthyroidism or ophthalmopathy (not recorded which).

This clonotype was counted many times. The J gene is TRBJ2-7, the V gene TRBV7-8, with D uncertain. Trimming cost V 0 bases and J 2 bases, with 8 bases left between them. The CDR3 is 14 residues long. In germline, CDR1 is SGHVS, CDR2 FQNEAQ. CDR3 DNA: TGTGCCAGCAGCTTAGCTGGCCAGACCTACGAGCAGTACTTC. Translation: CASSLAGQTYEQYF.

The chain links TRBV6-1 to TRBJ1-6, with a tentative D call TRBD1 (5 bases). Deletions cut 6 bases from V and 7 bases from J, with 10 bases between. This CDR3 spans 13 amino acids. The germline CDR1 and CDR2 sequences are MNHNS and SASEGT. In nucleotides, the CDR3 is TGTGCCAGCAGGAAGGGGCGAAATTCACCCCTCCACTTT. Protein sequence: CASRKGRNSPLHF.

The chain joins TRBV29-1 to TRBJ1-2; D gene uncertain. The germline V gene has CDR1 SQVTM and CDR2 ANQGSEA. This CDR3 has 10 residues. V lost 8 bases and J 5 bases, leaving 9 bases between the germline ends. CDR3 loop: CSLDGYGYTF. CDR3 coding DNA: TGCAGCTTGGATGGTTATGGCTACACCTTC.

The chain combines TRBV9 with TRBJ1-1; D is undetermined. The V gene lost 0 bases and the J gene lost 2 bases, with 5 bases spanning the gap. The CDR3 extends over 13 amino acids. Germline V lookup: CDR1 SGDLS, CDR2 YYNGEE. The CDR3 DNA reads TGTGCCAGCAGCGTAGGTATAAACACTGAAGCTTTCTTT. Translated: CASSVGINTEAFF.

About this clonotype: This could be a read error, since a much larger clone is one nucleotide away. The CDR3 DNA sequence: TGTGCCAGCAGCTCCGGGTCTAACACCATATATTTT. Its protein product is CASSSGSNTIYF. The chain is built from TRBV7-1 and TRBJ1-3; D unresolved. TRBV7-1 is assigned to the ORF class and has an uncertain function. This CDR3 is built from 12 residues. V lost 3 bases, J lost 7 bases, and 7 bases lay in between.

This clonotype appeared many times. The V and J genes are TRBV7-8 and TRBJ1-5; a weak D match, TRBD1 (5 bases). The CDR3 has 15 residues. The germline V gene has CDR1 SGHVS and CDR2 FQNEAQ. Trimming cost V 3 bases and J 1 base, with 10 bases left between them. The CDR3 DNA reads as TGTGCCAGCAGCTTCGACGGGGGAAGCAATCAGCCCCAGCATTTT. It translates to CASSFDGGSNQPQHF.

The rearrangement uses TRBV10-3 and TRBJ2-7; the D gene is possibly TRBD2 (5 bases). CDR3 length: 13 residues. CDR1 and CDR2 from the germline V gene are ENHRY and SYGVKD. Trimming removed 3 bases from V and 3 bases from J, with 9 bases in between. In DNA, the CDR3 is TGTGCCATCAGTGAAGGAGGTGGCTACGAGCAGTACTTC. It encodes CAISEGGGYEQYF.

This clonotype was counted ten times or more. The chain recombines TRBV29-1 with TRBJ1-1, with 9 bases identical to TRBD1. Germline CDR1 and CDR2: SQVTM and ANQGSEA. The CDR3 length is 12 residues. J was trimmed by 5 bases and V by 6 bases; bases with no gene match: 4. CDR3 sequence: CSVGQGGTEAFF. CDR3 nucleotides: TGCAGCGTGGGACAGGGAGGGACTGAAGCTTTCTTT.

This clonotype turned up a few times. V is TRBV7-8 and J is TRBJ2-7; 14 nucleotides align to TRBD2. Per the germline V gene, CDR1 is SGHVS and CDR2 is FQNEAQ. There are 19 residues in the CDR3. After removal of 5 bases from V and 3 bases from J, the junction contained 15 bases not matched to a gene. The CDR3 sequence: CASSLRIARTSGRFYEQYF. The CDR3 region has the DNA TGTGCCAGCAGCCTGCGAATAGCCCGGACTAGCGGGAGGTTCTACGAGCAGTACTTC.

This clonotype has ten or more counts. V and J are TRBV29-1 and TRBJ1-2; the D is unclear. The V gene lost 4 bases and the J gene lost 1 base, with 13 bases spanning the gap. Germline V gene lookup returns CDR1 SQVTM and CDR2 ANQGSEA. The CDR3 contains 14 residues. This chain's CDR3 is CSVAGQDLNYGYTF. CDR3 in DNA: TGCAGCGTTGCAGGTCAGGACCTTAACTATGGCTACACCTTC.

The chain employs TRBV7-9 and TRBJ1-1; D is unresolved. This CDR3 has 14 residues. Looked up from germline, CDR1 is SEHNR and CDR2 is FQNEAQ (reference sequence). Trimming removed 4 bases from V and 1 base from J, with 10 bases in between. CDR3 sequence: CASSSRWGNTEAFF. CDR3 in DNA: TGTGCCAGCAGCTCCAGGTGGGGGAACACTGAAGCTTTCTTT.

This rearrangement joins TRBV5-1 to TRBJ1-4, with 8 bases matching TRBD1. The CDR3 is made up of 16 amino acids. Germline CDR1 reads SGHRS; CDR2 reads YFSETQ. Unmatched junction bases numbered 11, after V lost 3 bases and J lost 7 bases. DNA for the CDR3: TGCGCCAGCAGCTGGGACAGGATGAGGCTAGGTGAAAAACTGTTTTTT. It codes for CASSWDRMRLGEKLFF.

A word on this clonotype: A single base separates this from a much larger clone, so it may be a read error. Since the CDR3 does not end with the conserved phenylalanine or tryptophan, this likely comes from a read error. The CDR3 bases are TGTGCCAGCAGTTCGGGGTCCTGGGAGCAGTACCTC. Amino acid sequence: CASSSGSWEQYL. The chain carries TRBV25-1 and TRBJ2-7, with D perhaps matching TRBD2 (5 bases). CDR1 is MGHDK and CDR2 is SYGVNS in the germline V gene. This CDR3 comprises 12 residues. Trimming took off 5 bases at V and 7 bases at J, with 12 bases between the two ends.

This clonotype was picked up many times. The V call is TRBV10-2, the J call TRBJ2-6; unclear D gene. Germline V gives CDR1 WSHSY, CDR2 SAAADI. V shed 6 bases and J shed 0 bases, with 9 bases lying between them. The CDR3 runs 15 residues. This CDR3 reads CASRIDISGANVLTF. CDR3 nucleotide sequence: TGCGCCAGCAGGATCGACATCTCTGGGGCCAACGTCCTGACTTTC.

There are a few counts of this clonotype. V gene TRBV12-3 or TRBV12-4 combines with J gene TRBJ2-2; D gene ambiguous. Trimming took off 3 bases at V and 4 bases at J, with 6 bases between the two ends. The CDR3 loop spans 13 amino acids. Here the CDR3 DNA reads TGTGCCAGCAGTTTCCGGGCCACCGGGGAGCTGTTTTTT. Translating it yields CASSFRATGELFF.

The chain recombines TRBV7-9 with TRBJ1-4; D possibly corresponds to TRBD1 (5 bases). With 4 bases removed from V and 8 bases from J, the gap between germline ends came to 14 bases. This CDR3 has 14 residues. Germline values: CDR1 SEHNR, CDR2 FQNEAQ (reference sequence). CDR3 sequence: CASSSSPGLEKLFF. The CDR3 DNA is TGTGCCAGCAGCTCTTCTCCGGGACTAGAAAAACTGTTTTTT. Filled out from reference TRBV7-9 and TRBJ1-4, the complete variable domain reads DTGVSQNPRHKITKRGQNVTFRCDPISEHNRLYWYRQTLGQGPEFLTYFQNEAQLEKSRLLSDRFSAERPKGSFSTLEIQRTEQGDSAMYLCASSSSPGLEKLFFGSGTQLSVL.

This clonotype was seen repeatedly, ten times or more. V and J are TRBV2 and TRBJ1-5; D is uncertain. V lost 1 base and J 0 bases, leaving 7 bases between the germline ends. Germline CDR1 SNHLY, CDR2 FYNNEI. The CDR3 totals 15 residues. DNA of the CDR3: TGTGCCAGCAGTGAAGGCAGGTCTAGCAATCAGCCCCAGCATTTT. It specifies CASSEGRSSNQPQHF.

The rearrangement joins TRBV7-9 to TRBJ2-5, with 10 bases fitting TRBD2. CDR3 length: 19 amino acids. V gave up 4 bases and J gave up 3 bases; unmatched junction bases: 17. Germline CDR1 reads SEHNR; CDR2 reads FQNEAQ (reference sequence). Here the CDR3 reads CASSWGASGGPSNKETQYF. The CDR3 region has the DNA TGTGCCAGCAGCTGGGGGGCTAGCGGGGGCCCCTCGAACAAAGAGACCCAGTACTTC.

This clonotype was counted a single time. The chain couples TRBV2 to TRBJ1-4, with a possible D match to TRBD1 (6 bases). From germline, CDR1 is SNHLY and CDR2 FYNNEI. Trimming shortened V by 2 bases and J by 4 bases, and 20 bases separated the two germline ends. This CDR3 has 18 amino acids. The DNA of the CDR3 is TGTGCCAGCAGTGAATTGCAGGGGAGGACAGCACTTAATGAAAAACTGTTTTTT. Encoded protein: CASSELQGRTALNEKLFF.

This clonotype was found once. Since a much larger clone is just one base distant, this may be a read error. The V and J genes are TRBV2 and TRBJ1-1, with D possibly TRBD1 on 5 matching bases. Per germline, CDR1 SNHLY and CDR2 FYNNEI. The CDR3 has 13 residues. V was pared by 6 bases and J by 6 bases, with 14 bases between. CDR3 amino acids: CASRYGGGAEAFF. In DNA, the CDR3 is TGTGCCAGCAGGTATGGGGGAGGGGCTGAAGCTTTCTTT.

CDR3: CAWSVRVGEQYF. In DNA form, the CDR3 reads TGTGCCTGGAGTGTAAGGGTAGGAGAGCAGTACTTC. The chain couples TRBV7-6 to TRBJ2-7; D unclear. From germline, CDR1 is SGHVS and CDR2 FNYEAQ. The CDR3 sequence is 12 residues long. V was clipped by 11 bases and J by 7 bases, with 18 bases between them.

On this clonotype: A read error may explain this, as a much larger clone is one base away. The rearrangement uses TRBV29-1 and TRBJ2-7; no firm D call. There are 12 residues in the CDR3. Germline V lookup: CDR1 SQVTM, CDR2 ANQGSEA. In DNA, the CDR3 is TGCAGCGTTCTCCAGGCCTCCTCCGAGCAGTACTTC. Protein sequence: CSVLQASSEQYF.

V is TRBV10-3 and J is TRBJ1-4; TRBD1 is a possible D gene (5 bases). V shed 9 bases and J shed 7 bases, with 6 bases lying between them. The CDR3 loop spans 10 amino acids. The germline gives CDR1 ENHRY, CDR2 SYGVKD. Written as DNA, the CDR3 is TGTGCCATAGGGACTGAAAAACTGTTTTTT. Translating it yields CAIGTEKLFF.

Only one count was recorded for this clonotype. The chain recombines TRBV7-9 with TRBJ2-5; D not resolved. With 3 bases removed from V and 7 bases from J, the gap between germline ends came to 12 bases. Germline V gene sequence: CDR1 SEHNR, CDR2 FQNEAQ (reference sequence). CDR3 length equals 13 residues. Written as DNA, the CDR3 is TGTGCCAGCAGCTTCCCCCTAGAGACGACCCAGTACTTC. Residues: CASSFPLETTQYF. Looking up the rest from reference TRBV7-9 and TRBJ2-5 gives the full variable domain: DTGVSQNPRHKITKRGQNVTFRCDPISEHNRLYWYRQTLGQGPEFLTYFQNEAQLEKSRLLSDRFSAERPKGSFSTLEIQRTEQGDSAMYLCASSFPLETTQYFGPGTRLLVL.

This clonotype was counted many times. The genes are TRBV7-8 and TRBJ1-5, with a tentative D call TRBD1 (5 bases). Trimming removed 5 bases at V and 6 bases at J, with 17 bases between. The CDR3 covers 15 residues. Germline V gives CDR1 SGHVS, CDR2 FQNEAQ. The CDR3 spells CASSRDSHRSQPQHF. The DNA for the CDR3 is TGTGCCAGCAGCCGGGACTCCCATCGCAGTCAGCCCCAGCATTTT.

This chain joins TRBV3-1 and TRBJ2-5, with D possibly called TRBD1 or TRBD2 (5 bases each). Trimming stripped 0 bases from V and 5 bases from J, with 10 bases between. The germline V gene encodes CDR1 LGHDT and CDR2 YNNKEL (reference sequence). The CDR3 is made up of 14 amino acids. The CDR3 DNA follows: TGTGCCAGCAGCCAAGAGTGGGGACGGGAGACCCAGTACTTC. This codes for CASSQEWGRETQYF.

With regard to this clonotype: This may be a read error: a much more frequent sequence differs by one nucleotide. J is TRBJ1-2 and V is TRBV29-1; 8 bases line up with TRBD1. This CDR3 region has 13 residues. In germline, CDR1 is SQVTM, CDR2 ANQGSEA. V was clipped by 5 bases and J by 6 bases; unmatched bases: 8. CDR3 sequence reads: CSVWAGGDHGYTF. In DNA form, the CDR3 reads TGCAGCGTTTGGGCAGGGGGCGACCATGGCTACACCTTC.

This clonotype was seen a single time. The V and J genes are TRBV20-1 and TRBJ1-5; TRBD1 aligns across 12 bases. This CDR3 is 13 amino acids long. Germline CDR1 is DFQATT and CDR2 is SNEGSKA (reference sequence). Unmatched junction bases numbered 2, after V lost 5 bases and J lost 6 bases. CDR3 residues: CSAGTGGVQPQHF. The CDR3 DNA is TGCAGTGCTGGGACAGGGGGCGTTCAGCCCCAGCATTTT.

The table lists this clonotype with many counts. The genes are TRBV2 and TRBJ1-2, with D unresolved. V lost 6 bases and J 3 bases, leaving 5 bases between the germline ends. Looked up from germline, CDR1 is SNHLY and CDR2 is FYNNEI. This CDR3 is built from 11 residues. The CDR3 region has the DNA TGTGCCAGCAGGCCTGACTATGGCTACACCTTC. It specifies CASRPDYGYTF.